This record looks at one T cell receptor (beta chain) sequence and its context. The assay was immunoSEQ multiplex PCR, and TCRdb's table has in-frame clones only and misses some. The profile shows about 240,000 clones, under 90% of them singletons. This specimen comes from a study of blood T cell repertoires in COVID-19. Study overall: T cells, B-cell-depleted T cells, or PBMCs supplied cDNA or gDNA.

The CDR3 spans 15 residues. Germline values: CDR1 MNHEY, CDR2 SVGAGI. V lost 0 bases, J lost 7 bases, and 16 bases lay in between. Everyone who took part was roughly 18 to 95 years old, and they came from fewer than 25 US areas. Individuals in the exposed group had encountered a COVID-19 case within 2 weeks preceding study entry. The chain joins TRBV6-5 to TRBJ2-7, with a weak D call TRBD2 (6 bases). This clonotype was obtained from a middle-aged woman who had been exposed to COVID-19. Material for sequencing was PBMCs or T cells enriched from blood (not recorded which). The CDR3 sequence: CASSYSSASGVEQYF. CDR3 nucleotides: TGTGCCAGCAGTTACTCGTCCGCCTCGGGGGTGGAGCAGTACTTC.